This T cell receptor beta chain originates from a study of blood T cell repertoires in COVID-19. Study-level information: Sites across the United States, Italy and Spain contributed samples from acute and convalescent COVID-19.

Per the germline V gene, CDR1 is SGHVS and CDR2 is FNYEAQ. V shed 0 bases, J shed 2 bases, and the junction held 4 bases outside the gene matches. This CDR3 has 15 amino acids. Original processing notes: It was from reference gene primer amplification that nucleated cell counts were estimated. The table came from immunoSEQ multiplex PCR; TCRdb's copy has only in-frame clones and leaves some out. For V, J and clone size, that table is used; D and trimming come from the DNA. The table lists about 180,000 clones, under 90% of them singletons. The V and J genes are TRBV7-6 and TRBJ2-7; 7 bases align to TRBD1. Input material: peripheral blood. The sequence derives from an elderly woman with active or convalescent COVID-19. The CDR3 nucleotides read TGTGCCAGCAGCTTAGCAGGGGGCGCGCCCTACGAGCAGTACTTC. Translation gives CASSLAGGAPYEQYF. The whole variable domain, remainder taken from reference TRBV7-6 and TRBJ2-7, is GAGVSQSPRYKVTKRGQDVALRCDPISGHVSLYWYRQALGQGPEFLTYFNYEAQQDKSGLPNDRFSAERPEGSISTLTIQRTEQRDSAMYRCASSLAGGAPYEQYFGPGTRLTVT.